The 11 T cell receptor beta chains below all came from one sample that was sequenced in a study of blood T cells in healthy people across ages. Next came a second PCR, run for about 7 to 12 cycles, which used a sample-barcoded 5' primer along with a J-beta primer mix. In TCRdb, the 5' RACE reads were re-called with MiXCR into one record per CDR3 protein. The sample has under 2,000,000 distinct CDR3 sequences; around 48% are singletons. Sequencing used blood. These receptor sequences come from a woman aged 40 to 50 in good health.

The rearrangement joins TRBV14 to TRBJ2-5; D is possibly TRBD2 (5 bases). The V end was cut by 3 bases, the J end by 5 bases, with 10 bases between. CDR3 length equals 13 residues. Germline-derived CDR1 and CDR2 are SGHDN and FVKESK. CDR3 sequence: CASSQRARETQYF. Written as DNA, the CDR3 is TGTGCCAGCAGCCAGCGGGCGCGGGAGACCCAGTACTTC.

The rearrangement links TRBV28 to TRBJ2-3; D unresolved. This CDR3 contains 15 residues. The germline V gene has CDR1 MDHEN and CDR2 SYDVKM. The V end lost 3 bases, the J end lost 4 bases, and 14 bases lay between the germline ends. The CDR3 DNA reads as TGTGCCAGCAGTTTTCATGTGGCCTTGGCAGATACGCAGTATTTT. It encodes CASSFHVALADTQYF.

This clonotype showed up just a few times. V gene TRBV6-1 combines with J gene TRBJ2-5; D remains ambiguous. The end of the DNA fits TRBJ2-7 better, so the J call may be wrong. In germline, CDR1 is MNHNS, CDR2 SASEGT. The CDR3 contains 13 residues. The CDR3 loop reads CASSEIGEYEQYF. CDR3 in DNA: TGTGCCAGCAGTGAAATTGGTGAATACGAGCAGTACTTC.

The V call is TRBV12-5, the J call TRBJ2-1, with a possible D match to TRBD2 (5 bases). The CDR3 has 14 residues. Germline CDR1 and CDR2: LGHNT and FRNRAP. Deletions cut 6 bases from V and 6 bases from J, with 15 bases between. CDR3 sequence: CASGARESPNEQFF. The CDR3 DNA follows: TGTGCTAGTGGAGCCCGGGAAAGCCCCAATGAGCAGTTCTTC. Supplemented by reference TRBV12-5 and TRBJ2-1, the full variable domain reads DARVTQTPRHKVTEMGQEVTMRCQPILGHNTVFWYRQTMMQGLELLAYFRNRAPLDDSGMPKDRFSAEMPDATLATLKIQPSEPRDSAVYFCASGARESPNEQFFGPGTRLTVL.

The CDR3 nucleotides are TGTGCCAGCAGCTTGACAGTCAATAACTATGGCTACACCTTC. Translating it yields CASSLTVNNYGYTF. The chain couples TRBV7-2 to TRBJ1-2; tentative D call: TRBD1 (5 bases). This CDR3 has 14 amino acids. Germline V CDR1 and CDR2: SGHTA, FQGNSA. The V end lost 3 bases, the J end lost 1 base, and 9 bases lay between the germline ends.

This clonotype was counted between two and nine times. The V gene is TRBV12-3 or TRBV12-4, the J gene TRBJ2-1; D is possibly TRBD1 (5 bases). V lost 7 bases and J 6 bases, leaving 13 bases between the germline ends. The CDR3 runs 13 residues. The CDR3 loop is CASTLITGNEQFF. The CDR3, as DNA: TGTGCCAGCACTCTAATTACAGGCAATGAGCAGTTCTTC.

The chain employs TRBV6-2 or TRBV6-3 and TRBJ2-3, with unresolved D. The CDR3 runs 15 residues. V was pared by 6 bases and J by 1 base, with 14 bases between. The V gene's germline CDR1 is MNHEY and CDR2 SVGEGT. In DNA, the CDR3 is TGTGCCAGCAGCGCTGAGGCGTGGGGCACAGATACGCAGTATTTT. It translates to CASSAEAWGTDTQYF.

This clonotype occurred many times. The gene calls are TRBV4-2 and TRBJ2-3; 7 bases are a match to TRBD2. Germline CDR1 reads LGHNA; CDR2 reads YNFKEQ. V gave up 1 base and J gave up 2 bases; unmatched junction bases: 9. This CDR3 is 17 amino acids long. In DNA, the CDR3 is TGTGCCAGCAGCCAAGCGGTACGGAGGGACTACACAGATACGCAGTATTTT. It yields the protein CASSQAVRRDYTDTQYF.

The chain couples TRBV4-3 to TRBJ2-5; possible D gene TRBD2, 6 bases. Trimming left V 0 bases short and J 9 bases short, with 11 bases between. Germline V gene data show CDR1 as LGHNA and CDR2 as YSLEER. The CDR3 consists of 13 residues. The CDR3 sequence is CASSQDRGEAQYF. The CDR3, as DNA: TGCGCCAGCAGCCAAGATAGAGGGGAGGCCCAGTACTTC.

This clonotype appeared a few times. V is TRBV4-1 and J is TRBJ2-1; 7 bases are a match to TRBD1. This CDR3 is built from 15 residues. The V segment lost 3 bases and the J segment 3 bases; nucleotides outside the gene matches: 5. CDR1 MGHRA and CDR2 YSYEKL come from the germline V gene. The CDR3 DNA reads TGCGCCAGCAGCCATCCGGGACAGATCTACAATGAGCAGTTCTTC. Translated, it gives CASSHPGQIYNEQFF.

The chain recombines TRBV27 with TRBJ1-5, with 9 bases that match TRBD1. V trimming: 4 bases; J trimming: 3 bases; junction bases outside the gene matches: 10. Germline lookup yields CDR1 MNHEY and CDR2 SMNVEV (reference sequence). This CDR3 is built from 17 residues. CDR3 region: CASSSLSGTGNNQPQHF. The CDR3, as DNA: TGTGCCAGCAGTTCCCTCTCCGGGACAGGGAACAATCAGCCCCAGCATTTT.